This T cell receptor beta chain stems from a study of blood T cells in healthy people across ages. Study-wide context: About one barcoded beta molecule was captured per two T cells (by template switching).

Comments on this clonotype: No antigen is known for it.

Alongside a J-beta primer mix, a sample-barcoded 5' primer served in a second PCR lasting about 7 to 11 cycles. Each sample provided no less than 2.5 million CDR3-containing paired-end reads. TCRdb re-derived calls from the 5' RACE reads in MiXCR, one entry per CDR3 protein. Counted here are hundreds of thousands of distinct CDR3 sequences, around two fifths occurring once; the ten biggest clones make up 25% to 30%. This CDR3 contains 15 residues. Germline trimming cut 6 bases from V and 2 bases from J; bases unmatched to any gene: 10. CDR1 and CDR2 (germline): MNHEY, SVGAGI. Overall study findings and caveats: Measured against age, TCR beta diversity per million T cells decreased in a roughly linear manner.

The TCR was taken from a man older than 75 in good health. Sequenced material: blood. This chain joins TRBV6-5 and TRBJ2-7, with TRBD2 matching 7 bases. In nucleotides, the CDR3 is TGTGCCAGCAGCGCTAGCGGCAGAGCCCCCTACGAGCAGTACTTC. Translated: CASSASGRAPYEQYF.